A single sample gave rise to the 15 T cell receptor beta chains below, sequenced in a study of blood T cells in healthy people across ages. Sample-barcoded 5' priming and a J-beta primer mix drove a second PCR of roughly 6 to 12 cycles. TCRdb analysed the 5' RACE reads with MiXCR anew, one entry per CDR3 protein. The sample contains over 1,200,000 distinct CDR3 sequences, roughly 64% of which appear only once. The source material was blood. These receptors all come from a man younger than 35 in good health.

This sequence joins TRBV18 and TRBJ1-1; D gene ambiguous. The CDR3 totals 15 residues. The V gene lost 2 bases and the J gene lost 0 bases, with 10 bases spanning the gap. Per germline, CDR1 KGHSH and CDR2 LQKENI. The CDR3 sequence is CASSPINVVNTEAFF. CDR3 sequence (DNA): TGTGCCAGCTCACCAATCAATGTAGTGAACACTGAAGCTTTCTTT.

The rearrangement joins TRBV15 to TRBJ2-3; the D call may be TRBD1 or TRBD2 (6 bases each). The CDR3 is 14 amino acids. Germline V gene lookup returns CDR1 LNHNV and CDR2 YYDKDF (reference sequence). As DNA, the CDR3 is TGTGCAACCGGGGGCAGCGGGCCTTCAGATACGCAGTATTTT. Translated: CATGGSGPSDTQYF.

The CDR3 sequence is CASSYSGGLGTQYF. CDR3 bases: TGTGCCAGCAGTTACTCAGGGGGGTTGGGTACGCAGTATTTT. The chain carries TRBV6-5 and TRBJ2-3; either TRBD1 or TRBD2 may supply D (6 bases each). The ends were cut back, 0 bases at V and 8 bases at J, with 12 bases in the middle. The CDR3 length is 14 residues. Germline V lookup: CDR1 MNHEY, CDR2 SVGAGI.

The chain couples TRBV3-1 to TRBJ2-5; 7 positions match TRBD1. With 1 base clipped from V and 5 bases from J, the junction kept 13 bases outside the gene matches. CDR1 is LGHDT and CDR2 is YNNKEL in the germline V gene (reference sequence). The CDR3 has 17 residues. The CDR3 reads CASSQVPLTGWEETQYF. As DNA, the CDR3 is TGTGCCAGCAGCCAAGTTCCCTTGACAGGGTGGGAGGAGACCCAGTACTTC.

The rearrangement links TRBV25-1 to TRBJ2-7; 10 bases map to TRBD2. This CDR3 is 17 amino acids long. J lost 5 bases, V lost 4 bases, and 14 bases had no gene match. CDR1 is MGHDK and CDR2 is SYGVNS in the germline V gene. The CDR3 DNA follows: TGTGCCAGCAGTGCCTCATCGCTCGGGACTAGCGTCCACGAGCAGTACTTC. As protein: CASSASSLGTSVHEQYF.

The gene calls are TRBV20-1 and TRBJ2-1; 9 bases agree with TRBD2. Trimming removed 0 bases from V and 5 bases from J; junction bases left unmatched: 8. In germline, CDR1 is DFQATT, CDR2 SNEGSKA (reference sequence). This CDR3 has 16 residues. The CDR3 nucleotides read TGCAGTGCTAGAGATTGGGGGACTAGCCTACACAATGAGCAGTTCTTC. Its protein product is CSARDWGTSLHNEQFF.

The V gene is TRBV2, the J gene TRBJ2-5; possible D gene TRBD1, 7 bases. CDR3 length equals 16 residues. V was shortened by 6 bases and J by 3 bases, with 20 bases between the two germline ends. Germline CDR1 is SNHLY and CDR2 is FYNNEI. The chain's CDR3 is CASREGGKGAEETQYF. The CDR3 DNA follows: TGTGCCAGCAGGGAGGGTGGTAAGGGGGCCGAAGAGACCCAGTACTTC.

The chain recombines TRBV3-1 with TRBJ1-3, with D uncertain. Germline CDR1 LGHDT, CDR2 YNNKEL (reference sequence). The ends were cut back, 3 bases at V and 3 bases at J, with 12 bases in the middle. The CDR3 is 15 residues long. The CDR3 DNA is TGTGCCAGCAGCCAGCCTGTGGGGTTTGGAAACACCATATATTTT. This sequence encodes CASSQPVGFGNTIYF.

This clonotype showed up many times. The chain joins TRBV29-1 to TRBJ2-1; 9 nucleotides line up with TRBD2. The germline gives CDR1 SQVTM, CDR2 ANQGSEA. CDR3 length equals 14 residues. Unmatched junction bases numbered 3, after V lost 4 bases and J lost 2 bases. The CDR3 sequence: CSVAKRGAYNEQFF. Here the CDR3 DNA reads TGCAGCGTTGCGAAGCGGGGGGCCTACAATGAGCAGTTCTTC.

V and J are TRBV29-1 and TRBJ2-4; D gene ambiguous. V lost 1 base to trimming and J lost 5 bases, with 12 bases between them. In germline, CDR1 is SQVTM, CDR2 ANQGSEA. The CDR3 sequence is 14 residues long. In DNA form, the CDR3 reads TGCAGCGTTGAAGTATCGGCGAGTCAAAACATTCAGTACTTC. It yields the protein CSVEVSASQNIQYF. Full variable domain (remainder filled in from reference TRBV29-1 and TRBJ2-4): SAVISQKPSRDICQRGTSLTIQCQVDSQVTMMFWYRQQPGQSLTLIATANQGSEATYESGFVIDKFPISRPNLTFSTLTVSNMSPEDSSIYLCSVEVSASQNIQYFGAGTRLSVL.

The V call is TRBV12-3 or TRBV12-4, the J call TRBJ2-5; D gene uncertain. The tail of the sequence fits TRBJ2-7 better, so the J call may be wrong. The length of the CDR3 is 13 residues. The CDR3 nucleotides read TGTGCCAGCAGCCCCGAAAGTCTCCTCGAGCAGTACTTC. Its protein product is CASSPESLLEQYF.

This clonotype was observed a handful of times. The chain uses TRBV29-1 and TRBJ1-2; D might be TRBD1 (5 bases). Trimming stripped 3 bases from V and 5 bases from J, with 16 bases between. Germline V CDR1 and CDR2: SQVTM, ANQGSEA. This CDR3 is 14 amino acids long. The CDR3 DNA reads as TGCAGCGTTGATTCGGGAGCCGGGACGTATGGCTACACCTTC. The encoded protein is CSVDSGAGTYGYTF.

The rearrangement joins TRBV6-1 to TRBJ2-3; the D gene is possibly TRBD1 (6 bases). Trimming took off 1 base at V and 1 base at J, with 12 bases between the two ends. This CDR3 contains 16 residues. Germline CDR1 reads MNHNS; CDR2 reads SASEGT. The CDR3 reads CASSEVAGAGTDTQYF. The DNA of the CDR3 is TGTGCCAGCAGTGAAGTTGCAGGGGCCGGCACAGATACGCAGTATTTT.

The CDR3 region is CASSSPPRPNEKLFF. The CDR3 DNA reads as TGTGCCAGCAGTTCTCCGCCTAGACCTAATGAAAAACTGTTTTTT. The gene calls are TRBV6-1 and TRBJ1-4; D gene ambiguous. V lost 5 bases and J lost 3, with 13 bases in between. CDR3 size: 15 residues. Germline values: CDR1 MNHNS, CDR2 SASEGT.

In nucleotides, the CDR3 is TGTGCCAGCAGCTTAGAAATCCTCCAAGAGACCCAGTACTTC. The encoded protein is CASSLEILQETQYF. The V gene is TRBV7-6, the J gene TRBJ2-5; D unresolved. Germline V lookup: CDR1 SGHVS, CDR2 FNYEAQ. V was trimmed by 1 base and J by 1 base, leaving 7 bases between them. The CDR3 runs 14 residues. Looking up the rest from reference TRBV7-6 and TRBJ2-5 gives the full variable domain: GAGVSQSPRYKVTKRGQDVALRCDPISGHVSLYWYRQALGQGPEFLTYFNYEAQQDKSGLPNDRFSAERPEGSISTLTIQRTEQRDSAMYRCASSLEILQETQYFGPGTRLLVL.